What follows are 22 T cell receptor beta chains derived from one specimen sequenced in a study of blood T cell repertoires in COVID-19. Only in-frame clones appear in the TCRdb table, and some are missing; sequencing was by immunoSEQ multiplex PCR. In the table there are 300,000 to 450,000 clones, 85% of which are singletons. What was sequenced was peripheral blood. These receptors were taken from a woman between 18 and 30 years old with acute or convalescent COVID-19.

The chain recombines TRBV18 with TRBJ1-1, with 8 bases lining up with TRBD1. The CDR3 is made up of 14 amino acids. Looked up from germline, CDR1 is KGHSH and CDR2 is LQKENI. J was trimmed by 10 bases and V by 0 bases; bases with no gene match: 7. The CDR3 DNA is TGTGCCAGCTCACCACCAGGACAGGGCCACGGAGCTTTCTTT. It yields the protein CASSPPGQGHGAFF.

This chain connects TRBV7-3 to TRBJ2-3, with TRBD1 matching 8 bases. This CDR3 contains 15 residues. The V and J ends lost 5 bases and 6 bases, in that order; junction bases with no gene match: 10. Germline lookup yields CDR1 SGHTA and CDR2 FQGTGA. CDR3: CASSPPGQALDTQYF. In DNA form, the CDR3 reads TGTGCCAGCAGCCCCCCGGGACAGGCCTTGGATACGCAGTATTTT.

This chain uses TRBV7-9 with TRBJ1-5; D not certain. Per the germline V gene, CDR1 is SEHNR and CDR2 is FQNEAQ (reference sequence). V gave up 5 bases and J gave up 7 bases, with 12 bases separating them. This CDR3 has 13 residues. The CDR3 bases are TGTGCCAGCAGCCAACACAGTACGCAGCCCCAGCATTTT. It encodes CASSQHSTQPQHF.

The chain has TRBV6-4 and TRBJ1-6; 7 bases line up with TRBD1. Looked up from germline, CDR1 is MRHNA and CDR2 is SNTAGT. This CDR3 has 17 residues. V dropped 2 bases and J dropped 9; count of bases not matched to a gene: 13. The CDR3 nucleotides are TGTGCCAGCAGTGACACCAGTCGACAGGGTAGTGGTTCACCCCTCCACTTT. It specifies CASSDTSRQGSGSPLHF.

The genes are TRBV27 and TRBJ2-2, with 9 bases fitting TRBD2. Germline CDR1 and CDR2: MNHEY and SMNVEV (reference sequence). The J segment lost 6 bases and the V segment lost 5 bases, leaving 7 bases of the junction unmatched. The CDR3 extends over 15 amino acids. This chain's CDR3 is CASSPQLAGAGELFF. The CDR3 DNA sequence: TGTGCCAGCAGTCCCCAACTAGCGGGCGCCGGGGAGCTGTTTTTT.

This clone appeared a single time. The chain combines TRBV2 with TRBJ1-2; D gene uncertain. Germline V gene sequence: CDR1 SNHLY, CDR2 FYNNEI. Trimming removed 8 bases from V and 6 bases from J, with 16 bases in between. The CDR3 has 13 residues. The CDR3, as DNA: TGTGCCAGCTTTGACGTACCTCGGGATGGCTACACCTTC. This gives the protein CASFDVPRDGYTF. The variable domain in full, completed from reference TRBV2 and TRBJ1-2, reads EPEVTQTPSHQVTQMGQEVILRCVPISNHLYFYWYRQILGQKVEFLVSFYNNEISEKSEIFDDQFSVERPDGSNFTLKIRSTKLEDSAMYFCASFDVPRDGYTFGSGTRLTVV.

The chain has TRBV28 and TRBJ2-1; tentatively, D is TRBD1 (6 bases). The CDR3 has 14 residues. The germline V and J ends were trimmed by 6 bases and 2 bases, with 11 bases remaining between them. Germline CDR1 reads MDHEN; CDR2 reads SYDVKM. CDR3 nucleotides: TGTGCCAGCAGGTCGGGACAAGCCTACAATGAGCAGTTCTTC. Amino acid sequence: CASRSGQAYNEQFF.

The rearrangement links TRBV5-4 to TRBJ1-6; 7 bases agree with TRBD1. The CDR3 has 14 amino acids. The germline V gene has CDR1 SGHNT and CDR2 YYREEE (reference sequence). V gave up 1 base and J gave up 7 bases; unmatched junction bases: 2. The CDR3 nucleotides read TGTGCCAGCAGCTTGCAGGGGGGAAATTCACCCCTCCACTTT. Protein product: CASSLQGGNSPLHF.

V usage is TRBV12-5 and J usage is TRBJ2-7; 7 bases are shared with TRBD1. CDR3 length equals 17 residues. Germline lookup yields CDR1 LGHNT and CDR2 FRNRAP. Trimming removed 2 bases from V and 3 bases from J; junction bases left unmatched: 13. CDR3 nucleotides: TGTGCTAGTGGTTTGACCTCTGACAGGGCCCTTTTCTACGAGCAGTACTTC. It codes for CASGLTSDRALFYEQYF.

The rearrangement links TRBV5-5 to TRBJ1-5; TRBD1 matches at 8 bases. Germline trimming cut 2 bases from V and 5 bases from J; bases unmatched to any gene: 6. CDR3 length equals 15 residues. Germline values: CDR1 SGHKS, CDR2 YYEKEE (reference sequence). The CDR3 spells CASSLQGDAYQPQHF. The CDR3 DNA reads as TGTGCCAGCAGCTTACAGGGGGATGCATATCAGCCCCAGCATTTT.

The rearrangement joins TRBV11-2 to TRBJ2-1; TRBD1 agrees at 7 bases. The trim removed 2 bases at V and 3 bases at J, leaving 1 base unmatched. Germline loops: CDR1 SGHAT, CDR2 FQNNGV. The CDR3 consists of 14 residues. CDR3 amino acids: CASSLTGVYNEQFF. The CDR3 DNA reads as TGTGCCAGCAGCTTAACAGGGGTCTACAATGAGCAGTTCTTC.

The chain recombines TRBV5-1 with TRBJ2-3; 10 positions agree with TRBD1. Germline loops: CDR1 SGHRS, CDR2 YFSETQ. With 4 bases clipped from V and 2 bases from J, the junction kept 4 bases outside the gene matches. The CDR3 sequence is 15 residues long. CDR3 in amino acids: CASSPGQGFTDTQYF. DNA for the CDR3: TGCGCCAGCAGCCCGGGACAGGGGTTCACAGATACGCAGTATTTT.

The V call is TRBV5-5, the J call TRBJ2-7; D remains ambiguous. CDR1 SGHKS and CDR2 YYEKEE come from the germline V gene (reference sequence). V lost 1 base to trimming and J lost 2 bases, with 13 bases between them. The CDR3 covers 15 residues. Here the CDR3 DNA reads TGTGCCAGCAGCTTGTCTTTCGCCAGAACCTACGAGCAGTACTTC. This translates into CASSLSFARTYEQYF.

J is TRBJ2-7 and V is TRBV27; D is uncertain. The CDR3 covers 14 residues. Trimming removed 2 bases from V and 3 bases from J, with 11 bases in between. From germline, CDR1 is MNHEY and CDR2 SMNVEV (reference sequence). CDR3: CASSLGGDRYEQYF. CDR3 bases: TGTGCCAGCAGTTTAGGCGGAGACCGCTACGAGCAGTACTTC.

In this sample, this clone turned up once. The genes are TRBV6-5 and TRBJ1-3; D not certain. V lost 3 bases to trimming and J lost 3 bases, with 12 bases between them. This CDR3 comprises 15 residues. Germline loops: CDR1 MNHEY, CDR2 SVGAGI. CDR3 DNA: TGTGCCAGCAGTTATTCTAGCTCGCGTGGAAACACCATATATTTT. Encoded protein: CASSYSSSRGNTIYF.

The chain couples TRBV10-3 to TRBJ1-2, with D maybe TRBD1 (6 bases). Germline V gives CDR1 ENHRY, CDR2 SYGVKD. CDR3 length: 12 amino acids. Trimming left V 6 bases short and J 5 bases short, with 10 bases between. CDR3 residues: CAISRQGYGYTF. CDR3 coding DNA: TGTGCCATCAGCCGCCAGGGGTATGGCTACACCTTC.

This rearrangement joins TRBV19 to TRBJ2-7, with 10 bases aligning to TRBD2. Trimming cost V 4 bases and J 2 bases; bases outside gene matches: 8. Germline CDR1 reads LNHDA; CDR2 reads SQIVND (reference sequence). There are 16 residues in the CDR3. CDR3 protein: CASSKLAGHYTYEQYF. The CDR3 region has the DNA TGTGCCAGTAGTAAACTAGCGGGACACTACACCTACGAGCAGTACTTC.

This chain joins TRBV2 and TRBJ1-1, with a tentative D call TRBD1 (6 bases). Germline V gene lookup returns CDR1 SNHLY and CDR2 FYNNEI. The CDR3 is 14 amino acids. V was shortened by 8 bases and J by 5 bases, with 18 bases between the two germline ends. DNA of the CDR3: TGTGCCAGCGTTGGACAGTCCTTTGGTACTGAAGCTTTCTTT. Amino acid sequence: CASVGQSFGTEAFF.

This chain joins TRBV5-4 and TRBJ2-3; TRBD2 matches at 9 bases. Germline CDR1 is SGHNT and CDR2 is YYREEE (reference sequence). The CDR3 length is 15 residues. The J segment lost 7 bases and the V segment lost 3 bases, leaving 9 bases of the junction unmatched. CDR3 DNA: TGTGCCAGCAGCTCTAGCGGGGTTGTTCGGAATACGCAGTATTTT. It encodes CASSSSGVVRNTQYF.

The chain combines TRBV3-1 (or the pseudogene TRBV3-2) with TRBJ2-2, with TRBD2 matching 7 bases. The germline V gene encodes CDR1 LGHDT and CDR2 YNNKEL (reference sequence). Trimming removed 6 bases from V and 4 bases from J; junction bases left unmatched: 14. The CDR3 is 17 residues long. The CDR3 nucleotides are TGTGCCAGCAGTCCGCTCGAAGCGGGGTTTTTCACCGGGGAGCTGTTTTTT. Translated, it gives CASSPLEAGFFTGELFF.

The chain is built from TRBV5-6 and TRBJ2-1; 13 bases are a match to TRBD2. Germline V gene data show CDR1 as SGHDT and CDR2 as YYEEEE. Trimming took 1 base from V and 16 from J; bases not matched to a gene: 11. This CDR3 is built from 15 residues. The CDR3 loop is CASSLRTSGGGPYFF. For the CDR3, the DNA is TGTGCCAGCAGCTTGAGGACTAGCGGGGGCGGACCGTATTTCTTC.

J is TRBJ1-2 and V is TRBV19; 7 nucleotides agree with TRBD1. This CDR3 region has 15 residues. Germline V lookup: CDR1 LNHDA, CDR2 SQIVND (reference sequence). The V gene end was trimmed by 5 bases and the J gene end by 4 bases; junction bases not matched to a gene: 10. Here the CDR3 DNA reads TGTGCCAGTAGTCCCGACGCCGGGACAGTCTATGGCTACACCTTC. It translates to CASSPDAGTVYGYTF. Full variable domain (outside the CDR3, taken from reference TRBV19 and TRBJ1-2): DGGITQSPKYLFRKEGQNVTLSCEQNLNHDAMYWYRQDPGQGLRLIYYSQIVNDFQKGDIAEGYSVSREKKESFPLTVTSAQKNPTAFYLCASSPDAGTVYGYTFGSGTRLTVV.